The 11 T cell receptor beta chains below come from one sample, sequenced in a study of blood T cell repertoires in COVID-19. Method: immunoSEQ multiplex PCR; TCRdb's copy keeps in-frame clones and lacks some. The data hold about 26,000 clones, with almost 90% observed a single time. Sequencing used peripheral blood. The source of these receptors is a human donor in a cohort sampled during active COVID-19.

The CDR3: CASGLQGEAFF. The CDR3 nucleotides are TGTGCTAGTGGTTTACAGGGTGAAGCTTTCTTT. The chain recombines TRBV12-5 with TRBJ1-1; possibly TRBD1 for D (6 bases). Germline values: CDR1 LGHNT, CDR2 FRNRAP. The CDR3 totals 11 residues. Trimming took off 3 bases at V and 7 bases at J, with 6 bases between the two ends.

The chain combines TRBV27 with TRBJ2-2, with 9 positions matching TRBD2. J lost 6 bases, V lost 4 bases, and 9 bases had no gene match. In germline, CDR1 is MNHEY, CDR2 SMNVEV (reference sequence). The CDR3 consists of 16 residues. CDR3 DNA: TGTGCCAGCAGTTCTCCGGGACTAGCTCAAGCCGGGGAGCTGTTTTTT. It specifies CASSSPGLAQAGELFF.

The rearrangement joins TRBV5-1 to TRBJ2-3; tentative D call: TRBD1 (6 bases). Trimming cost V 6 bases and J 0 bases, with 11 bases left between them. CDR3 size: 14 residues. Germline V CDR1 and CDR2: SGHRS, YFSETQ. This CDR3 reads CASTRDKSTDTQYF. The CDR3 DNA is TGCGCCAGCACTCGGGACAAAAGCACAGATACGCAGTATTTT.

The chain joins TRBV18 to TRBJ2-6; tentative D call: TRBD1 (5 bases). The CDR3 has 16 amino acids. V shed 3 bases and J shed 4 bases, with 13 bases lying between them. Looked up from germline, CDR1 is KGHSH and CDR2 is LQKENI. CDR3 DNA: TGTGCCAGCTCACCCCCCCGACAGACCGGGGCCAACGTCCTGACTTTC. Its protein product is CASSPPRQTGANVLTF. Combining the CDR3 with reference TRBV18 and TRBJ2-6 gives the whole variable domain NAGVMQNPRHLVRRRGQEARLRCSPMKGHSHVYWYRQLPEEGLKFMVYLQKENIIDESGMPKERFSAEFPKEGPSILRIQQVVRGDSAAYFCASSPPRQTGANVLTFGAGSRLTVL.

This clone was detected once. The gene calls are TRBV19 and TRBJ2-2; TRBD1 matches 10 bases. V was clipped by 11 bases and J by 6 bases; unmatched bases: 12. CDR1 LNHDA and CDR2 SQIVND come from the germline V gene (reference sequence). The CDR3 is 15 residues long. The CDR3 region has the DNA TGTGCCTCCAATCCCCGGGACAGGGGACCCGGGGAGCTGTTTTTT. Its protein product is CASNPRDRGPGELFF.

This chain links TRBV7-2 with TRBJ2-4, with 14 bases lining up with TRBD2. This CDR3 spans 19 amino acids. J gave up 1 base and V 4 bases, and 9 bases lay outside the gene matches. CDR1 is SGHTA and CDR2 is FQGNSA in the germline V gene. The CDR3 region is CASSYRLAGGRRAKNIQYF. In DNA, the CDR3 is TGTGCCAGCAGCTATCGACTAGCGGGAGGGCGTAGGGCCAAAAACATTCAGTACTTC.

This clone was seen once. The chain links TRBV10-3 to TRBJ1-1; TRBD1 is a possible D gene (5 bases). The CDR3 runs to 14 residues. V was clipped by 5 bases and J by 1 base, with 11 bases between them. Looked up from germline, CDR1 is ENHRY and CDR2 is SYGVKD. The CDR3 protein is CAISKTDRNTEAFF. The CDR3 DNA is TGTGCCATCAGTAAAACCGACAGGAACACTGAAGCTTTCTTT.

The chain employs TRBV7-7 and TRBJ2-3, with D maybe TRBD1 (5 bases). The CDR3 consists of 15 residues. V lost 1 base and J 5 bases, leaving 13 bases between the germline ends. Germline CDR1 SSHAT, CDR2 FNYEAQ (reference sequence). CDR3 DNA sequence: TGTGCCAGCAGCTTAGGTGGTTTAGGGGAAGATACGCAGTATTTT. Translated, it gives CASSLGGLGEDTQYF.

V is TRBV29-1 and J is TRBJ2-7; possible D gene TRBD2, 5 bases. Per germline, CDR1 SQVTM and CDR2 ANQGSEA. This CDR3 comprises 12 residues. V was pared by 7 bases and J by 5 bases, with 15 bases between. The CDR3 bases are TGCAGCGGTTCCCCGGGGAGCAACGAGCAGTACTTC. Translating it yields CSGSPGSNEQYF.

This chain uses TRBV28 with TRBJ2-1, with 12 bases identical to TRBD2. V lost 7 bases to trimming and J lost 8 bases; unmatched junction nucleotides: 18. From germline, CDR1 is MDHEN and CDR2 SYDVKM. There are 18 residues in the CDR3. CDR3 region: CASKPLGPTSGRSDEQFF. The CDR3 nucleotides read TGTGCCAGCAAACCCTTGGGGCCCACTAGCGGGAGGTCTGATGAGCAGTTCTTC. The whole variable domain, remainder taken from reference TRBV28 and TRBJ2-1, is DVKVTQSSRYLVKRTGEKVFLECVQDMDHENMFWYRQDPGLGLRLIYFSYDVKMKEKGDIPEGYSVSREKKERFSLILESASTNQTSMYLCASKPLGPTSGRSDEQFFGPGTRLTVL.

The chain combines TRBV29-1 with TRBJ2-1; 13 nucleotides align to TRBD2. The germline V gene has CDR1 SQVTM and CDR2 ANQGSEA. With V trimmed by 7 bases and J by 9 bases, 12 bases remained unmatched. The length of the CDR3 is 15 residues. The CDR3 DNA is TGCAGCGCCTCAAAACTAGCGGGAGGGGTGGGTGAGCAGTTCTTC. It is translated as CSASKLAGGVGEQFF.